The 12 T cell receptor beta chains in this list originate from one sample, sequenced in a study of shared clonotypes between healthy human individuals. CD45RO negativity and positive selection for CCR7 defined naive CD8 cells, a population that excluded terminally differentiated effector memory CD45RA+ cells. Assay: immunoSEQ multiplex PCR; the TCRdb copy retains only in-frame clones and omits some. Among 1.5 million to 2.5 million clones listed, about 95% were seen once. Sequences were obtained from naive CD8+ T cells sorted from blood. Receptors were obtained from a man in his late teens or twenties in good health.

The chain is built from TRBV2 and TRBJ2-7; 7 nucleotides agree with TRBD2. V was pared by 3 bases and J by 7 bases, with 9 bases of the junction left unmatched. Per the germline V gene, CDR1 is SNHLY and CDR2 is FYNNEI. The CDR3 length is 14 residues. The CDR3 DNA reads TGTGCCAGCAGTGAGGGGGGGGTTCTTTGGGAGCAGTACTTC. Residues: CASSEGGVLWEQYF.

This chain connects TRBV27 to TRBJ2-5; D not resolved. CDR3 length: 15 amino acids. Germline V CDR1 and CDR2: MNHEY, SMNVEV (reference sequence). V was cut by 3 bases and J by 2 bases, with 13 bases left in between. The DNA for the CDR3 is TGTGCCAGCAGTTTTTTTCCAGCCTCACAAGAGACCCAGTACTTC. Its translation: CASSFFPASQETQYF.

V gene TRBV5-1 combines with J gene TRBJ2-5, with 8 bases fitting TRBD1. V was clipped by 0 bases and J by 4 bases; unmatched bases: 5. The germline gives CDR1 SGHRS, CDR2 YFSETQ. The CDR3 is 15 amino acids. The DNA of the CDR3 is TGCGCCAGCAGCTTGGGTGCCAGGGGGCTAGAGACCCAGTACTTC. Protein product: CASSLGARGLETQYF.

This chain connects TRBV6-5 to TRBJ1-1; no firm D call. V was cut by 4 bases and J by 4 bases, with 10 bases left in between. The CDR3 totals 13 residues. Per germline, CDR1 MNHEY and CDR2 SVGAGI. This chain's CDR3 is CASSFLDFTEAFF. CDR3 bases: TGTGCCAGCAGTTTTCTGGACTTCACTGAAGCTTTCTTT.

The chain employs TRBV29-1 and TRBJ2-7, with D possibly called TRBD1 or TRBD2 (6 bases each). The germline V gene has CDR1 SQVTM and CDR2 ANQGSEA. The CDR3 is 13 amino acids. The V end lost 6 bases, the J end lost 5 bases, and 17 bases lay between the germline ends. The CDR3 sequence: CSVRGLGADEQYF. The CDR3 nucleotides are TGCAGCGTGCGGGGATTGGGGGCGGACGAGCAGTACTTC.

The chain has TRBV4-1 and TRBJ2-5; unclear D gene. V shed 2 bases and J shed 0 bases, with 19 bases lying between them. Germline V gives CDR1 MGHRA, CDR2 YSYEKL. CDR3 length: 18 amino acids. The CDR3 region has the DNA TGCGCCAGCAGCCAAACGGACCAAACGTACCGGTACCAAGAGACCCAGTACTTC. This encodes CASSQTDQTYRYQETQYF.

The chain joins TRBV14 to TRBJ2-1, with TRBD2 identical over 13 bases. The junction had 8 bases not matched to a gene; V was cut back by 0 bases and J by 6 bases. The CDR3 sequence is 18 residues long. CDR1 SGHDN and CDR2 FVKESK come from the germline V gene. The CDR3 DNA reads as TGTGCCAGCAGCCAAGATCTCGGACTAGCGGGAGCACGCAATGAGCAGTTCTTC. This encodes CASSQDLGLAGARNEQFF.

J is TRBJ2-7 and V is TRBV27; 11 nucleotides align to TRBD2. The CDR3 runs to 16 residues. Germline assignment: CDR1 MNHEY and CDR2 SMNVEV (reference sequence). Trimming cost V 2 bases and J 6 bases; bases outside gene matches: 9. The CDR3 DNA reads as TGTGCCAGCAGTTTAGGGGCCGGGACTAGCGGTTCCGAGCAGTACTTC. Its protein is CASSLGAGTSGSEQYF.

This chain links TRBV6-5 with TRBJ2-5; D unclear. This CDR3 region has 15 residues. The germline V and J ends were trimmed by 0 bases and 2 bases, with 10 bases remaining between them. The germline V gene has CDR1 MNHEY and CDR2 SVGAGI. CDR3 sequence (DNA): TGTGCCAGCAGTTACTCCGGGCCTATTCAAGAGACCCAGTACTTC. This gives the protein CASSYSGPIQETQYF.

V gene TRBV27 combines with J gene TRBJ1-3; 7 bases fit TRBD1. The CDR3 loop spans 15 amino acids. Losses at the gene ends were 5 bases for V and 0 bases for J; bases not matched to a gene: 4. CDR1 is MNHEY, CDR2 SMNVEV, per germline (reference sequence). CDR3 protein: CASSPGDSSGNTIYF. For the CDR3, the DNA is TGTGCCAGCAGTCCCGGGGACAGCTCTGGAAACACCATATATTTT.

The chain uses TRBV19 and TRBJ2-5; perhaps TRBD2 as D (6 bases). Germline V CDR1 and CDR2: LNHDA, SQIVND (reference sequence). The ends were cut back, 5 bases at V and 2 bases at J, with 12 bases in the middle. The CDR3 covers 14 residues. The CDR3 here is CASSPWGLQETQYF. The CDR3 region has the DNA TGTGCCAGTAGTCCCTGGGGACTGCAAGAGACCCAGTACTTC. Full variable domain (missing parts from reference TRBV19 and TRBJ2-5): DGGITQSPKYLFRKEGQNVTLSCEQNLNHDAMYWYRQDPGQGLRLIYYSQIVNDFQKGDIAEGYSVSREKKESFPLTVTSAQKNPTAFYLCASSPWGLQETQYFGPGTRLLVL.

Concerning this clone itself: Other nucleotide sequences in the sample specify the same CDR3. This chain joins TRBV19 and TRBJ1-6; D gene ambiguous. The CDR3 is made up of 14 amino acids. Per germline, CDR1 LNHDA and CDR2 SQIVND (reference sequence). V was clipped by 1 base and J by 10 bases, with 11 bases between them. CDR3 residues: CASSIGEGYSPLHF. The CDR3 coding sequence is TGTGCCAGTAGTATAGGGGAGGGTTACTCACCCCTCCACTTT.